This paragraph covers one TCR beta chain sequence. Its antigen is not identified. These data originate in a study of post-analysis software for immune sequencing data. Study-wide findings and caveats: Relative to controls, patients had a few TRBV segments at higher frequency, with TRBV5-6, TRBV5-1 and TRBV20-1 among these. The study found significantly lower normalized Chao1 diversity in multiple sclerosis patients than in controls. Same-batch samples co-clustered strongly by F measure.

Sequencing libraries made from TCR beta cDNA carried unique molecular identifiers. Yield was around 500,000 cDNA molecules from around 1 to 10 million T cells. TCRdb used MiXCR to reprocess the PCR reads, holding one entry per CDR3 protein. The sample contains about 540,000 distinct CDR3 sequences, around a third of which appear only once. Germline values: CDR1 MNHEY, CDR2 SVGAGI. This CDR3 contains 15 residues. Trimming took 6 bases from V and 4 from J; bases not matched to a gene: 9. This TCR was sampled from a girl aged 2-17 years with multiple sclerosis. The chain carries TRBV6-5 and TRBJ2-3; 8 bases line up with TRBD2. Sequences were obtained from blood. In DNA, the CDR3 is TGTGCCAGCAGATCAGCGGGGGCTAGCGCAGATACGCAGTATTTT. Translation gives CASRSAGASADTQYF.